The clone carrying this T cell receptor beta chain was recorded at least ten times. The germline V gene has CDR1 LGHDT and CDR2 YNNKEL (reference sequence). Trimming cost V 0 bases and J 15 bases, with 12 bases left between them. This CDR3 region has 12 residues. These data come from a study of early T cells in non-severe SARS-CoV-2 infection. Across the whole study: Sequencing targeted bulk RNA from unsorted whole blood, leaving chains unpaired.

Individual cDNA molecules were tagged with unique molecular identifiers, the study reported. In TCRdb, the 5' RACE reads were re-called with MiXCR into one record per CDR3 protein. The sample includes tens of thousands of distinct CDR3 sequences, 4% to 5.5% of them seen just once. Sequenced: whole blood. The sequence came from an adult who was a healthcare worker with PCR-confirmed SARS-CoV-2 infection or an uninfected control (not recorded which). The J gene is TRBJ2-1, the V gene TRBV3-1; D may be TRBD2 (6 bases). Here the CDR3 reads CASSQDVREWFF. In nucleotides, the CDR3 is TGTGCCAGCAGCCAAGATGTCCGGGAGTGGTTCTTC.